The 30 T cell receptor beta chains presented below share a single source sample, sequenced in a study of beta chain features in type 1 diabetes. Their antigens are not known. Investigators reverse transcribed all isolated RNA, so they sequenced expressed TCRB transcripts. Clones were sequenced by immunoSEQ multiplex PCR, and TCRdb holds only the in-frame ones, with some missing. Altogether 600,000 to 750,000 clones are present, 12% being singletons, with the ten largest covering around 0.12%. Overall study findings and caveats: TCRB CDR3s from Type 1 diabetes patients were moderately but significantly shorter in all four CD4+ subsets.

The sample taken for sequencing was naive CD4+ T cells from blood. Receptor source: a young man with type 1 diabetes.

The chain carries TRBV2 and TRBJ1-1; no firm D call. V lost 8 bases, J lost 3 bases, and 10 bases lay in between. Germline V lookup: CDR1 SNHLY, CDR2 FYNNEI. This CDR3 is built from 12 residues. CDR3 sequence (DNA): TGTGCCAGCCGGGAGGACGACACTGAAGCTTTCTTT. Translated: CASREDDTEAFF.

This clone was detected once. DNA for the CDR3: TGTGCCAGCAGCTTGCGGGGGCCTAATGAAAAACTGTTTTTT. This sequence encodes CASSLRGPNEKLFF. The rearrangement uses TRBV7-9 and TRBJ1-4; a weak D match, TRBD1 (6 bases). The CDR3 is 14 residues long. Germline-derived CDR1 and CDR2 are SEHNR and FQNEAQ (reference sequence). Trimming took off 3 bases at V and 3 bases at J, with 8 bases between the two ends.

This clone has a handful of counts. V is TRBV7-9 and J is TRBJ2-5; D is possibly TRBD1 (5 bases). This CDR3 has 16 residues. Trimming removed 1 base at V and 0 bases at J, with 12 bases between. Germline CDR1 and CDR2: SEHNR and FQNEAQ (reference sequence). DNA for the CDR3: TGTGCCAGCAGCTTAGGGGCAGGGCTGGACCAAGAGACCCAGTACTTC. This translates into CASSLGAGLDQETQYF.

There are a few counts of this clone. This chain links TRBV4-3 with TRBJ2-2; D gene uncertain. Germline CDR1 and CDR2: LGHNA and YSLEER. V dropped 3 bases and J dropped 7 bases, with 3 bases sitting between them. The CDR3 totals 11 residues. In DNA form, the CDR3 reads TGCGCCAGCAGCCATCTCGGGGAGCTGTTTTTT. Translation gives CASSHLGELFF.

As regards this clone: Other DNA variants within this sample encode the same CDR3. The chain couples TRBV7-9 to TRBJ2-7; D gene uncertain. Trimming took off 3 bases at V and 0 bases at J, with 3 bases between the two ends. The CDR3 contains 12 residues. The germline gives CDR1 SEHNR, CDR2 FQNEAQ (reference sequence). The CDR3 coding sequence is TGTGCCAGCAGCTTGACCTCCTACGAGCAGTACTTC. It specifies CASSLTSYEQYF.

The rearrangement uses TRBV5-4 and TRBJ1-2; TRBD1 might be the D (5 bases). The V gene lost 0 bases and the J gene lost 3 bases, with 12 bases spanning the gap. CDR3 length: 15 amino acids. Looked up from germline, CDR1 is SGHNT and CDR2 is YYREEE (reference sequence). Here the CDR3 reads CASSLAYRSDYGYTF. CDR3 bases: TGTGCCAGCAGCTTGGCGTACAGGTCTGACTATGGCTACACCTTC. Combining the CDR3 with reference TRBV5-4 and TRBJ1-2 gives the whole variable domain ETGVTQSPTHLIKTRGQQVTLRCSSQSGHNTVSWYQQALGQGPQFIFQYYREEENGRGNFPPRFSGLQFPNYSSELNVNALELDDSALYLCASSLAYRSDYGYTFGSGTRLTVV.

The CDR3: CASSLAGGYLYEQYF. CDR3 DNA sequence: TGTGCCAGCAGCCTAGCGGGGGGATACCTCTACGAGCAGTACTTC. This chain joins TRBV6-5 and TRBJ2-7; TRBD2 matches 11 bases. V trimming: 6 bases; J trimming: 3 bases; junction bases outside the gene matches: 7. The CDR3 covers 15 residues. Germline values: CDR1 MNHEY, CDR2 SVGAGI.

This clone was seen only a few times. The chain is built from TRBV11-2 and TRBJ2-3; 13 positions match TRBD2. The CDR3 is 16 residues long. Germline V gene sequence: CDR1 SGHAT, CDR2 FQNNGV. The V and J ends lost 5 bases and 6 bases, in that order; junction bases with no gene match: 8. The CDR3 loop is CASSDGPGLAGDTQYF. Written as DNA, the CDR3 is TGTGCCAGCAGCGACGGTCCGGGACTAGCGGGGGATACGCAGTATTTT.

CDR3 coding DNA: TGTGCCAGCAGCAGAAGCCGACTAGCGGGAACAGATACGCAGTATTTT. Translated, it gives CASSRSRLAGTDTQYF. The genes are TRBV7-9 and TRBJ2-3, with 11 nucleotides matching TRBD2. CDR1 SEHNR and CDR2 FQNEAQ come from the germline V gene (reference sequence). V lost 5 bases to trimming and J lost 3 bases; unmatched junction nucleotides: 7. The CDR3 sequence is 16 residues long.

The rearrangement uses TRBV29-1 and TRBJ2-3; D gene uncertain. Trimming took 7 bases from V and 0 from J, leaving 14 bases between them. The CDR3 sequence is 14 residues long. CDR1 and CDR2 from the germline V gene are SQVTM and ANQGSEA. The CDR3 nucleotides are TGCAGCGCAAGCCGGCCGACTAGCACAGATACGCAGTATTTT. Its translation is CSASRPTSTDTQYF.

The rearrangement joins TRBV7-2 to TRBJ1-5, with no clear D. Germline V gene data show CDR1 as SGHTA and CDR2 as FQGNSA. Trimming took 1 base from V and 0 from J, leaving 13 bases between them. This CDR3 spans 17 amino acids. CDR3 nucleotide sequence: TGTGCCAGCAGCTTAGGAAGCCTATTGTATAGCAATCAGCCCCAGCATTTT. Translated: CASSLGSLLYSNQPQHF.

CDR3 DNA sequence: TGTGCCAGCAGCGTAGCGGGGGGGCTGGGCTACGAGCAGTACTTC. It is translated as CASSVAGGLGYEQYF. V is TRBV9 and J is TRBJ2-7; 8 nucleotides align to TRBD2. Germline CDR1 is SGDLS and CDR2 is YYNGEE. This CDR3 contains 15 residues. With 0 bases clipped from V and 3 bases from J, the junction kept 5 bases outside the gene matches.

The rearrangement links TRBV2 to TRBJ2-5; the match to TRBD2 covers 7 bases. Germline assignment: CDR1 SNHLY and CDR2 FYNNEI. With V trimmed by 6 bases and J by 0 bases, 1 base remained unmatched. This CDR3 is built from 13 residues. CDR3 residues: CASRREYQETQYF. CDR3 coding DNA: TGTGCCAGCAGGCGGGAGTACCAAGAGACCCAGTACTTC.

CDR3 DNA: TGTGCCAGCAGCTATCAAGGACAACTCAATGAGCAGTTCTTC. It codes for CASSYQGQLNEQFF. V is TRBV7-2 and J is TRBJ2-1, with a tentative D call TRBD1 (5 bases). This CDR3 spans 14 amino acids. From germline, CDR1 is SGHTA and CDR2 FQGNSA. Trimming cost V 4 bases and J 6 bases, with 13 bases left between them.

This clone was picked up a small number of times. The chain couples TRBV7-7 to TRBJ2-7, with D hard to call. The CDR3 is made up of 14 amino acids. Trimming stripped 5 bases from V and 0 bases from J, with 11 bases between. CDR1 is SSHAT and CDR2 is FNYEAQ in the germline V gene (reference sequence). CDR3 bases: TGTGCCAGCAGCCTCGCGGTAGTCTCCTACGAGCAGTACTTC. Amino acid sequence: CASSLAVVSYEQYF.

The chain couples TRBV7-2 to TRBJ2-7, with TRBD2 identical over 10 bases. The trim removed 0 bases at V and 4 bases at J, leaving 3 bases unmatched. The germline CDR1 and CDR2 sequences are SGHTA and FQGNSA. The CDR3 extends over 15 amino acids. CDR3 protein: CASSLATSGPYEQYF. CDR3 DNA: TGTGCCAGCAGCTTAGCGACTAGCGGGCCGTACGAGCAGTACTTC.

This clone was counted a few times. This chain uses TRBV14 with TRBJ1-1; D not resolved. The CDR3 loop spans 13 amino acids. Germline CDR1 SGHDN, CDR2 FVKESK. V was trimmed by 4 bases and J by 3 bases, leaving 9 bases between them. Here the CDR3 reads CASSLSLHTEAFF. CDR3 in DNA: TGTGCCAGCAGCCTAAGCTTACACACTGAAGCTTTCTTT.

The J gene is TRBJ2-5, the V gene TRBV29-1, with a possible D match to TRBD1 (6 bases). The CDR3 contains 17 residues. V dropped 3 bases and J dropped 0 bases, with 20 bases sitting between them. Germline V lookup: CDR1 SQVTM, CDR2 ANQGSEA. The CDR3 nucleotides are TGCAGCGTTGAGGACAGAACCACCCGGACAGACCAAGAGACCCAGTACTTC. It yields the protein CSVEDRTTRTDQETQYF.

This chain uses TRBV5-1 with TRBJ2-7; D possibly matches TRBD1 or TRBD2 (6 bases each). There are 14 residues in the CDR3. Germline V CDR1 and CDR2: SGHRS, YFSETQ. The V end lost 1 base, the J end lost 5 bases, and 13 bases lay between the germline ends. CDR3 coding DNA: TGCGCCAGCAGCTTGAGGGGGGCATTGCACGAGCAGTACTTC. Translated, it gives CASSLRGALHEQYF. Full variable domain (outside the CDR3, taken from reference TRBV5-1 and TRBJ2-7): KAGVTQTPRYLIKTRGQQVTLSCSPISGHRSVSWYQQTPGQGLQFLFEYFSETQRNKGNFPGRFSGRQFSNSRSEMNVSTLELGDSALYLCASSLRGALHEQYFGPGTRLTVT.

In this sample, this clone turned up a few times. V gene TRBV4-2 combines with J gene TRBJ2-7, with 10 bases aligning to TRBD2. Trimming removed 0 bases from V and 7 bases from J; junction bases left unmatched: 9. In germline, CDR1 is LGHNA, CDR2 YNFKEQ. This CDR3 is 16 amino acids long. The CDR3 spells CASSQDGPGLAREQYF. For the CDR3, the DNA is TGTGCCAGCAGCCAAGATGGACCGGGACTAGCGCGAGAGCAGTACTTC.

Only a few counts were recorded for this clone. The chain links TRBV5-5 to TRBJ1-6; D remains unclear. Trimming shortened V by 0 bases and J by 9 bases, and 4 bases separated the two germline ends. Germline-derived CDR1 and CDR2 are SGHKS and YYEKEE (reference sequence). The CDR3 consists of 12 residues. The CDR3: CASSLASSPLHF. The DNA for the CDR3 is TGTGCCAGCAGCTTGGCGTCTTCACCCCTCCACTTT.

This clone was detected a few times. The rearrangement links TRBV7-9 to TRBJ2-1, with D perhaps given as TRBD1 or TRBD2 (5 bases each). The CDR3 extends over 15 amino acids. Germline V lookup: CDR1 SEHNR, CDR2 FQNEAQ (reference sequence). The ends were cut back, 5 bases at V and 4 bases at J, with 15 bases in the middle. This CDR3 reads CASSPGTEPYNEQFF. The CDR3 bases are TGTGCCAGCAGCCCAGGGACGGAACCTTACAATGAGCAGTTCTTC.

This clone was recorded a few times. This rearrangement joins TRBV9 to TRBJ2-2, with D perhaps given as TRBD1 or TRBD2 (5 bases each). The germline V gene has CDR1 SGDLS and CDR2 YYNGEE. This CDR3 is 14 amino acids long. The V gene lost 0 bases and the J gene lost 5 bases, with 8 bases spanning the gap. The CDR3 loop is CASSVGGGTGELFF. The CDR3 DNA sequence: TGTGCCAGCAGCGTAGGTGGGGGTACCGGGGAGCTGTTTTTT.

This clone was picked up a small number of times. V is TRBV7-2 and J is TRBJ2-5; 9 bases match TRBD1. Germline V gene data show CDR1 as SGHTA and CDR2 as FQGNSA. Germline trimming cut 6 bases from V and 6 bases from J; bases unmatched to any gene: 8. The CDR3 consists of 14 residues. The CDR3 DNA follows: TGTGCCAGCAGTTCCCTCGACAGGGGGAAGACCCAGTACTTC. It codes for CASSSLDRGKTQYF.

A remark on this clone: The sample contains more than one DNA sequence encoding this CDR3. CDR3 bases: TGTGCCAGTAGTCTACAGGGTCAAGAGACCCAGTACTTC. Amino acids: CASSLQGQETQYF. The chain combines TRBV19 with TRBJ2-5; a weak D match, TRBD1 (6 bases). Trimming stripped 5 bases from V and 2 bases from J, with 9 bases between. From germline, CDR1 is LNHDA and CDR2 SQIVND (reference sequence). This CDR3 region has 13 residues. The whole variable domain, filled in from reference TRBV19 and TRBJ2-5, reads DGGITQSPKYLFRKEGQNVTLSCEQNLNHDAMYWYRQDPGQGLRLIYYSQIVNDFQKGDIAEGYSVSREKKESFPLTVTSAQKNPTAFYLCASSLQGQETQYFGPGTRLLVL.

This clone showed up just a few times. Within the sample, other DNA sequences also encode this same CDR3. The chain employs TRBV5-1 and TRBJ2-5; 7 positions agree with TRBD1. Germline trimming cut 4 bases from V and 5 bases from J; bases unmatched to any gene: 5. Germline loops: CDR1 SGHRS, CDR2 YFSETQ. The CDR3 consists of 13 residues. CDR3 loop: CASSPQGRETQYF. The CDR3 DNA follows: TGCGCCAGCAGCCCACAGGGGCGGGAGACCCAGTACTTC. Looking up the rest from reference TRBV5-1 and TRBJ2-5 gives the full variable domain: KAGVTQTPRYLIKTRGQQVTLSCSPISGHRSVSWYQQTPGQGLQFLFEYFSETQRNKGNFPGRFSGRQFSNSRSEMNVSTLELGDSALYLCASSPQGRETQYFGPGTRLLVL.

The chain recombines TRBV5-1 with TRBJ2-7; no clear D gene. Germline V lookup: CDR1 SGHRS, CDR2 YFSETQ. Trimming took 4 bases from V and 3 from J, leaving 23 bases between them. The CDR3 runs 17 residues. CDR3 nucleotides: TGCGCCAGCAGCAAAATTTTTCAAGTTGGGATTGGCTACGAGCAGTACTTC. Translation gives CASSKIFQVGIGYEQYF. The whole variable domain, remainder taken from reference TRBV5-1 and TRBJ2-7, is KAGVTQTPRYLIKTRGQQVTLSCSPISGHRSVSWYQQTPGQGLQFLFEYFSETQRNKGNFPGRFSGRQFSNSRSEMNVSTLELGDSALYLCASSKIFQVGIGYEQYFGPGTRLTVT.

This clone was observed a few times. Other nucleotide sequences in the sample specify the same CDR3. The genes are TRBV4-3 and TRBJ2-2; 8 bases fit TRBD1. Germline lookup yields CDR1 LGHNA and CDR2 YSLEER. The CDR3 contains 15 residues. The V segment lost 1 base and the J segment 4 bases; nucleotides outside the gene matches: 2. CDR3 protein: CASSQGTGITGELFF. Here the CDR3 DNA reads TGCGCCAGCAGCCAAGGGACAGGGATCACCGGGGAGCTGTTTTTT.

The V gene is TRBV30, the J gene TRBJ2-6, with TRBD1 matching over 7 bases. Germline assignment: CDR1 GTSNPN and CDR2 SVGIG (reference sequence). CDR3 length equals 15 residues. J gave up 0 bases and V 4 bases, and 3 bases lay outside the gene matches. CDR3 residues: CAWTSGGSGANVLTF. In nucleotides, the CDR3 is TGTGCCTGGACCTCAGGGGGCTCTGGGGCCAACGTCCTGACTTTC.

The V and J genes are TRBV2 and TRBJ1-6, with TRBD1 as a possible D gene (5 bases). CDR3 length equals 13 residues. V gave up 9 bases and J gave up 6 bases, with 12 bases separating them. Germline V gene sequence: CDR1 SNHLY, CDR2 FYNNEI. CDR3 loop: CARARGVNSPLHF. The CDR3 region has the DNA TGTGCCAGGGCCCGGGGGGTTAATTCACCCCTCCACTTT.